The 26 T cell receptor beta chains in this list originate from one sample, sequenced in a study of blood T cell repertoires in COVID-19. The method was immunoSEQ multiplex PCR; TCRdb's version includes in-frame clones alone and lacks a portion of them. The sample shows 340,000 or so clones, 65% to 85% of them seen only once. The sequencing sample was made of peripheral blood. The receptors stem from a man aged 25-40 years with active or convalescent COVID-19.

This clone is a singleton in its sample. This sequence joins TRBV7-3 and TRBJ2-7; 9 bases match TRBD1. Trimming removed 2 bases from V and 5 bases from J; junction bases left unmatched: 4. This CDR3 region has 14 residues. Germline V gives CDR1 SGHTA, CDR2 FQGTGA. CDR3 sequence (DNA): TGTGCCAGCAGCTTACTGGGACAGGGCGACGAGCAGTACTTC. Its translation is CASSLLGQGDEQYF.

V and J are TRBV12-3 or TRBV12-4 and TRBJ2-1; D is possibly TRBD2 (5 bases). V was trimmed by 10 bases and J by 5 bases, leaving 15 bases between them. This CDR3 comprises 13 residues. For the CDR3, the DNA is TGTGCCACGACGGGAATCGAAAACAATGAGCAGTTCTTC. Translation: CATTGIENNEQFF.

The chain is built from TRBV24-1 and TRBJ1-2; no reliable D call. The length of the CDR3 is 14 residues. CDR1 is KGHDR and CDR2 is SFDVKD in the germline V gene. Trimming removed 5 bases at V and 2 bases at J, with 11 bases between. DNA for the CDR3: TGTGCCACCAGTGGGCCGGACTTGAACTATGGCTACACCTTC. It translates to CATSGPDLNYGYTF.

V gene TRBV28 combines with J gene TRBJ1-1; no clear D. Trimming removed 5 bases at V and 0 bases at J, with 7 bases between. CDR1 and CDR2 from the germline V gene are MDHEN and SYDVKM. The CDR3 length is 13 residues. The CDR3, as DNA: TGTGCCAGCAGTGGAGGGCTGAACACTGAAGCTTTCTTT. Amino acids: CASSGGLNTEAFF.

V is TRBV6-2 or TRBV6-3 and J is TRBJ2-2; D not certain. Trimming removed 5 bases from V and 1 base from J, with 11 bases in between. This CDR3 has 15 amino acids. In germline, CDR1 is MNHEY, CDR2 SVGEGT. In nucleotides, the CDR3 is TGTGCCAGCAGTACCCGCGGCGTGAACACCGGGGAGCTGTTTTTT. Protein: CASSTRGVNTGELFF.

This clone was counted once. The genes are TRBV9 and TRBJ2-3; TRBD2 agrees at 13 bases. Germline CDR1 is SGDLS and CDR2 is YYNGEE. The CDR3 runs 15 residues. Trimming at V came to 5 bases and at J to 5 bases, leaving 5 bases not matched to a gene. This chain's CDR3 is CASSTSGGDRDTQYF. Here the CDR3 DNA reads TGTGCCAGCAGTACTAGCGGGGGGGATCGAGATACGCAGTATTTT.

The chain employs TRBV19 and TRBJ1-4, with D possibly TRBD1 on 5 matching bases. CDR1 is LNHDA and CDR2 is SQIVND in the germline V gene (reference sequence). This CDR3 has 14 residues. The V and J ends lost 6 bases and 7 bases respectively, with 15 bases between them. For the CDR3, the DNA is TGTGCCAGTAGCCAAACCGGACAAGGTGAAAAACTGTTTTTT. It is translated as CASSQTGQGEKLFF.

The chain employs TRBV7-9 and TRBJ2-5, with D uncertain. The length of the CDR3 is 14 residues. CDR1 and CDR2 (germline): SEHNR, FQNEAQ (reference sequence). V shed 7 bases and J shed 1 base, with 13 bases lying between them. In nucleotides, the CDR3 is TGTGCCAGCACGACAAAGACTCTCCAAGAGACCCAGTACTTC. It specifies CASTTKTLQETQYF.

V gene TRBV24-1 combines with J gene TRBJ2-1; 15 bases line up with TRBD2. This CDR3 is 16 amino acids long. Germline assignment: CDR1 KGHDR and CDR2 SFDVKD. Trimming cost V 3 bases and J 10 bases; bases outside gene matches: 6. CDR3 DNA: TGTGCCACCAGTGATCGTCGGACTAGCGGGAGGGCAGAGCAGTTCTTC. This codes for CATSDRRTSGRAEQFF.

The J gene is TRBJ1-1, the V gene TRBV5-1, with D hard to call. The V end was cut by 1 base, the J end by 10 bases, with 20 bases between. Germline V CDR1 and CDR2: SGHRS, YFSETQ. The CDR3 spans 15 residues. CDR3 nucleotides: TGCGCCAGCAGCTTGAGTGGTCGAAGGGAGGTGGGAGCTTTCTTT. Encoded protein: CASSLSGRREVGAFF. The variable domain in full, completed from reference TRBV5-1 and TRBJ1-1, reads KAGVTQTPRYLIKTRGQQVTLSCSPISGHRSVSWYQQTPGQGLQFLFEYFSETQRNKGNFPGRFSGRQFSNSRSEMNVSTLELGDSALYLCASSLSGRREVGAFFGQGTRLTVV.

V usage is TRBV10-3 and J usage is TRBJ1-1; TRBD1 matches 9 bases. Germline CDR1 and CDR2: ENHRY and SYGVKD. CDR3 length: 13 residues. Losses at the gene ends were 10 bases for V and 3 bases for J; bases not matched to a gene: 6. CDR3: CATLQGAYTEAFF. The CDR3 bases are TGTGCCACCTTACAGGGGGCGTACACTGAAGCTTTCTTT.

The chain carries TRBV11-2 and TRBJ1-2, with D possibly matching TRBD1 (5 bases). In germline, CDR1 is SGHAT, CDR2 FQNNGV. The V end was cut by 5 bases, the J end by 8 bases, with 24 bases between. This CDR3 is built from 16 residues. The CDR3 region is CASSRGRDLRREGYTF. In DNA, the CDR3 is TGTGCCAGCAGCCGCGGCCGGGACCTGCGGAGGGAAGGCTACACCTTC. Drawing the rest from reference TRBV11-2 and TRBJ1-2, the complete variable domain is EAGVAQSPRYKIIEKRQSVAFWCNPISGHATLYWYQQILGQGPKLLIQFQNNGVVDDSQLPKDRFSAERLKGVDSTLKIQPAKLEDSAVYLCASSRGRDLRREGYTFGSGTRLTVV.

The gene calls are TRBV4-1 and TRBJ2-2; possibly TRBD2 for D (5 bases). The CDR3 sequence is 14 residues long. The germline V and J ends were trimmed by 10 bases and 6 bases, with 18 bases remaining between them. The germline V gene has CDR1 MGHRA and CDR2 YSYEKL. Here the CDR3 reads CATRPVGGAGELFF. CDR3 DNA: TGCGCCACCAGACCCGTAGGAGGAGCCGGGGAGCTGTTTTTT.

The chain has TRBV6-2 or TRBV6-3 and TRBJ1-3; D uncertain. CDR3 size: 14 residues. Germline loops: CDR1 MNHEY, CDR2 SVGEGT. V was pared by 2 bases and J by 0 bases, with 5 bases between. CDR3 DNA sequence: TGTGCCAGCAGTTACCTCCTCTCTGGAAACACCATATATTTT. Protein: CASSYLLSGNTIYF.

In its sample, this clone was seen once. The chain is built from TRBV5-1 and TRBJ1-1; the D gene is possibly TRBD1 (5 bases). CDR1 is SGHRS and CDR2 is YFSETQ in the germline V gene. The CDR3 runs to 12 residues. The V end was cut by 10 bases, the J end by 4 bases, with 14 bases between. As DNA, the CDR3 is TGCGCCCGTTCCCACCAGGGCACTGAAGCTTTCTTT. Translating it yields CARSHQGTEAFF.

V is TRBV9 and J is TRBJ2-7, with 10 bases lining up with TRBD1. CDR1 SGDLS and CDR2 YYNGEE come from the germline V gene. V dropped 4 bases and J dropped 5; count of bases not matched to a gene: 6. There are 14 residues in the CDR3. CDR3: CASSPPGQGHEQYF. CDR3 coding DNA: TGTGCCAGCAGCCCCCCGGGACAGGGGCACGAGCAGTACTTC.

The chain combines TRBV12-3 or TRBV12-4 with TRBJ1-1; D is possibly TRBD1 (6 bases). CDR3 length equals 12 residues. The ends were cut back, 4 bases at V and 4 bases at J, with 7 bases in the middle. The CDR3: CASSSDSTEAFF. The CDR3 region has the DNA TGTGCCAGCAGTTCGGACAGCACTGAAGCTTTCTTT.

This clone showed up just a few times. This chain uses TRBV5-6 with TRBJ2-3; 8 bases fit TRBD1. The CDR3 sequence is 16 residues long. The junction had 9 bases not matched to a gene; V was cut back by 4 bases and J by 2 bases. Germline loops: CDR1 SGHDT, CDR2 YYEEEE. This chain's CDR3 is CASSRAADRATDTQYF. The CDR3 DNA follows: TGTGCCAGCAGCCGGGCGGCGGACAGGGCCACAGATACGCAGTATTTT.

This sequence joins TRBV27 and TRBJ2-2; D might be TRBD1 (6 bases). Germline V gene lookup returns CDR1 MNHEY and CDR2 SMNVEV (reference sequence). Trimming pared 6 bases from V and 6 bases from J, leaving 14 bases between. This CDR3 has 14 amino acids. CDR3 region: CASRLDSLSGELFF. For the CDR3, the DNA is TGTGCCAGCAGACTGGACAGTTTATCCGGGGAGCTGTTTTTT.

A single count supports this clone. The chain combines TRBV6-5 with TRBJ2-7; TRBD2 agrees at 10 bases. The germline gives CDR1 MNHEY, CDR2 SVGAGI. J lost 0 bases, V lost 4 bases, and 6 bases had no gene match. This CDR3 has 16 residues. The CDR3 DNA sequence: TGTGCCAGCAGTTCCCCTAGCGGGGGAACCTCCTACGAGCAGTACTTC. Encoded protein: CASSSPSGGTSYEQYF.

The chain employs TRBV19 and TRBJ2-7; the D is unclear. With 1 base removed from V and 0 bases from J, the gap between germline ends came to 7 bases. Germline loops: CDR1 LNHDA, CDR2 SQIVND (reference sequence). The CDR3 is 14 amino acids. CDR3 nucleotide sequence: TGTGCCAGTAGTATAGGGGCAATCTCCTACGAGCAGTACTTC. It encodes CASSIGAISYEQYF. The full variable domain, its missing parts supplied by reference TRBV19 and TRBJ2-7, is DGGITQSPKYLFRKEGQNVTLSCEQNLNHDAMYWYRQDPGQGLRLIYYSQIVNDFQKGDIAEGYSVSREKKESFPLTVTSAQKNPTAFYLCASSIGAISYEQYFGPGTRLTVT.

The chain carries TRBV11-3 and TRBJ1-3; 9 bases align to TRBD1. Trimming took 3 bases from V and 2 from J; bases not matched to a gene: 2. CDR1 SGHNT and CDR2 YENEEA come from the germline V gene. CDR3 length: 15 amino acids. The DNA for the CDR3 is TGTGCCAGCAGCTTGGGACAGGGCCCTGGAAACACCATATATTTT. Translation: CASSLGQGPGNTIYF. Variable domain in full (rest from reference TRBV11-3 and TRBJ1-3): EAGVVQSPRYKIIEKKQPVAFWCNPISGHNTLYWYLQNLGQGPELLIRYENEEAVDDSQLPKDRFSAERLKGVDSTLKIQPAELGDSAVYLCASSLGQGPGNTIYFGEGSWLTVV.

The chain combines TRBV3-1 (or the pseudogene TRBV3-2) with TRBJ1-2; D remains ambiguous. The CDR3 is 14 amino acids. The germline V gene has CDR1 LGHDT and CDR2 YNNKEL (reference sequence). Trimming removed 4 bases from V and 3 bases from J, with 12 bases in between. The CDR3 sequence: CASSLTGRHYGYTF. In DNA, the CDR3 is TGTGCCAGCAGCCTAACGGGGAGGCACTATGGCTACACCTTC.

V gene TRBV18 combines with J gene TRBJ2-7; 7 bases fit TRBD2. The V gene's germline CDR1 is KGHSH and CDR2 LQKENI. J was trimmed by 5 bases and V by 2 bases; bases with no gene match: 9. The CDR3 consists of 15 residues. The CDR3 DNA follows: TGTGCCAGCTCACCAGGGGCGGGAGCTTTCGACGAGCAGTACTTC. Translated: CASSPGAGAFDEQYF.

The chain employs TRBV13 and TRBJ2-7; the D gene is possibly TRBD2 (7 bases). There are 15 residues in the CDR3. The V gene lost 5 bases and the J gene lost 5 bases, with 19 bases spanning the gap. Germline-derived CDR1 and CDR2 are PRHDT and FYEKMQ (reference sequence). The CDR3 DNA reads TGTGCCAGCAGCCCCCGGGGGCGGGAGAAGGACGAGCAGTACTTC. This sequence encodes CASSPRGREKDEQYF.

This clone was counted a single time. The V call is TRBV3-1 (or the pseudogene TRBV3-2), the J call TRBJ2-7; 9 bases align to TRBD2. Trimming took 6 bases from V and 4 from J; bases not matched to a gene: 16. The CDR3 covers 17 residues. Germline assignment: CDR1 LGHDT and CDR2 YNNKEL (reference sequence). In DNA, the CDR3 is TGTGCCAGCAGGGAAGCGGGGGGCGCCGGGTGGCCTTACGAGCAGTACTTC. Translation gives CASREAGGAGWPYEQYF.